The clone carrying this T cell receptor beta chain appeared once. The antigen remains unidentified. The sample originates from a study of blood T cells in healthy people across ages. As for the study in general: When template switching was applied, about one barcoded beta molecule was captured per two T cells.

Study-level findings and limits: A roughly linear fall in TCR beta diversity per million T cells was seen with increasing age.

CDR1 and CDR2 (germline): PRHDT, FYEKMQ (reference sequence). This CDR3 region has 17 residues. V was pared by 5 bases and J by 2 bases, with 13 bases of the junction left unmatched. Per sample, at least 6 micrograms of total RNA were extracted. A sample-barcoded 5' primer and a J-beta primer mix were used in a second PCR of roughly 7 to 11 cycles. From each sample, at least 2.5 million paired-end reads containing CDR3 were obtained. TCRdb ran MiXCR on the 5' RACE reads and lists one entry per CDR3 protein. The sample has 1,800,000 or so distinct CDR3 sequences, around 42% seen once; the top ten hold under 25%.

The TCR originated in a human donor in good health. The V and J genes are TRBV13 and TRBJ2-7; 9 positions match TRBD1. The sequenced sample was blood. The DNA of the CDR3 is TGTGCCAGCAGCCCAACCGGGACAGGGCCCAGACCCTACGAGCAGTACTTC. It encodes CASSPTGTGPRPYEQYF.